This T cell receptor beta chain was observed in a study of cytomegalovirus exposure and HLA in healthy donors. Overall study results and limits: CMV serostatus was the only recorded immune exposure for donors.

CDR1 SEHNR and CDR2 FQNEAQ come from the germline V gene (reference sequence). The CDR3 has 15 residues. J gave up 8 bases and V 7 bases, and 14 bases lay outside the gene matches. This clone was counted a few times. No antigen is known for it. Researchers ran the PCR with 60 Vbeta and 13 Jbeta primers. Assay: immunoSEQ multiplex PCR; the TCRdb copy retains only in-frame clones and omits some. The sample yields some 250,000 clones, 81% seen once. This clonotype was obtained from a woman aged 55-69 years in good health and CMV-seropositive. The sequenced sample was PBMCs. The V gene is TRBV7-9, the J gene TRBJ2-1, with TRBD2 identical over 7 bases. The CDR3 is CASNRGTTSLDEQFF. The CDR3 DNA sequence: TGTGCCAGCAACAGAGGGACTACCTCTCTGGATGAGCAGTTCTTC.